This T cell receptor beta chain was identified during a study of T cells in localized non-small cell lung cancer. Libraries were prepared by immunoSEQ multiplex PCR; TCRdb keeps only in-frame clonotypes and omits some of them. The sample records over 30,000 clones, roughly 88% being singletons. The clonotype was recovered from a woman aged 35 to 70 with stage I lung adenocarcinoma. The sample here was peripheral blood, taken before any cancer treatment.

CDR3 nucleotide sequence: TGTGCCAGCAGGATCGGGGGAGGGACCACAGATACGCAGTATTTT. It translates to CASRIGGGTTDTQYF. The J gene is TRBJ2-3, the V gene TRBV28; 7 bases are shared with TRBD2. The ends lost 6 bases at V and 2 bases at J; junction bases unmatched: 8. The CDR3 is 15 amino acids. Germline lookup yields CDR1 MDHEN and CDR2 SYDVKM.